These 29 T cell receptor beta chains share one sample of origin, sequenced in a study of blood T cells in healthy people across ages. A sample-barcoded 5' primer and a J-beta primer mix were used in a second PCR of about 6 to 12 cycles. A single record per CDR3 protein comes from TCRdb applying MiXCR to the 5' RACE reads. The table lists 600,000 or so distinct CDR3 sequences, about 30% of them singletons. The sample comprised blood. These receptors all stem from a woman aged 80 or over in good health.

The sample holds many counts of this clonotype. The J gene is TRBJ2-7, the V gene TRBV9; no clear D gene. Germline lookup yields CDR1 SGDLS and CDR2 YYNGEE. The CDR3 runs to 16 residues. V dropped 0 bases and J dropped 2 bases, with 15 bases sitting between them. CDR3 sequence: CASSVEGSGPTYEQYF. The DNA for the CDR3 is TGTGCCAGCAGCGTAGAAGGGTCTGGACCTACCTACGAGCAGTACTTC.

For this clonotype: The junction does not match germline at one end; this may be a read error. The chain has TRBV5-1 and TRBJ1-4; perhaps TRBD1 as D (5 bases). Germline assignment: CDR1 SGHRS and CDR2 YFSETQ. The CDR3 runs 13 residues. The CDR3 region is CASSLRGYEELFF. For the CDR3, the DNA is TGCGCCAGCAGCTTAAGGGGTTATGAAGAACTGTTTTTT. Drawing the rest from reference TRBV5-1 and TRBJ1-4, the complete variable domain is KAGVTQTPRYLIKTRGQQVTLSCSPISGHRSVSWYQQTPGQGLQFLFEYFSETQRNKGNFPGRFSGRQFSNSRSEMNVSTLELGDSALYLCASSLRGYEELFFGSGTQLSVL.

The chain recombines TRBV30 with TRBJ2-4; TRBD1 or TRBD2 may be the D gene (5 bases each). The closer fit of TRBJ2-7 to the DNA end suggests the J call may be wrong. This CDR3 comprises 13 residues. Germline V gene lookup returns CDR1 GTSNPN and CDR2 SVGIG (reference sequence). The CDR3 nucleotides read TGTGCCTGGAATAGTGGATGGGGGAACGAGCAGTACTTC. Its protein product is CAWNSGWGNEQYF.

V is TRBV20-1 and J is TRBJ1-1, with D possibly being TRBD1 (5 bases). The CDR3 consists of 14 residues. Germline V CDR1 and CDR2: DFQATT, SNEGSKA (reference sequence). V dropped 2 bases and J dropped 1 base, with 11 bases sitting between them. The CDR3 loop is CSARRGDPNTEAFF. CDR3 nucleotide sequence: TGCAGTGCTAGAAGAGGGGACCCGAACACTGAAGCTTTCTTT.

The rearrangement links TRBV5-6 to TRBJ2-5; TRBD2 matches 9 bases. CDR1 and CDR2 (germline): SGHDT, YYEEEE. CDR3 length equals 15 residues. J was trimmed by 5 bases and V by 1 base; bases with no gene match: 6. CDR3 coding DNA: TGTGCCAGCAGCTTGTCTAGCGGGGCCCGTGAGACCCAGTACTTC. It yields the protein CASSLSSGARETQYF.

This clonotype was counted only a few times. This may be a read error: a much more frequent sequence differs by one nucleotide. CDR3 sequence: CSARGGGGQQFF. As DNA, the CDR3 is TGCAGTGCTAGAGGGGGGGGAGGTCAGCAGTTCTTC. This chain joins TRBV20-1 and TRBJ2-1, with 7 bases aligning to TRBD2. Germline V gives CDR1 DFQATT, CDR2 SNEGSKA (reference sequence). V lost 1 base to trimming and J lost 11 bases; unmatched junction nucleotides: 5. The CDR3 length is 12 residues.

V gene TRBV19 combines with J gene TRBJ1-2; D is perhaps TRBD1 (5 bases). V was trimmed by 5 bases and J by 10 bases, leaving 14 bases between them. The germline V gene has CDR1 LNHDA and CDR2 SQIVND (reference sequence). The length of the CDR3 is 12 residues. CDR3: CASSPRDGDYTF. The CDR3 DNA reads TGTGCCAGTAGTCCAAGGGACGGAGACTACACCTTC.

This clonotype was counted many times. The CDR3 sequence: CASSLTGDRYEQYF. Written as DNA, the CDR3 is TGTGCCAGCAGTTTAACGGGGGATCGCTACGAGCAGTACTTC. The V gene is TRBV28, the J gene TRBJ2-7; D possibly corresponds to TRBD2 (6 bases). CDR3 size: 14 residues. Trimming took 2 bases from V and 3 from J, leaving 11 bases between them. Germline lookup yields CDR1 MDHEN and CDR2 SYDVKM. The full variable domain, in which reference TRBV28 and TRBJ2-7 provide the parts outside the CDR3, is DVKVTQSSRYLVKRTGEKVFLECVQDMDHENMFWYRQDPGLGLRLIYFSYDVKMKEKGDIPEGYSVSREKKERFSLILESASTNQTSMYLCASSLTGDRYEQYFGPGTRLTVT.

V usage is TRBV30 and J usage is TRBJ1-2; D not certain. Germline V CDR1 and CDR2: GTSNPN, SVGIG (reference sequence). CDR3 length equals 13 residues. Trimming took 1 base from V and 7 from J, leaving 13 bases between them. The CDR3 sequence is CAWSAGPGRGYTF. The CDR3 DNA follows: TGTGCCTGGAGTGCAGGACCCGGACGTGGCTACACCTTC. Full variable domain (rest looked up from reference TRBV30 and TRBJ1-2): SQTIHQWPATLVQPVGSPLSLECTVEGTSNPNLYWYRQAAGRGLQLLFYSVGIGQISSEVPQNLSASRPQDRQFILSSKKLLLSDSGFYLCAWSAGPGRGYTFGSGTRLTVV.

Concerning this clonotype itself: This sequence may be a read error, since a much larger clone differs from it by one base. The V call is TRBV11-2, the J call TRBJ2-5; D might be TRBD2 (5 bases). The CDR3 has 13 residues. The germline CDR1 and CDR2 sequences are SGHAT and FQNNGV. V was pared by 8 bases and J by 11 bases, with 21 bases between. As DNA, the CDR3 is TGTGCCAGCGTCGGGGATTCATACAATGAGCAGTACTTC. It translates to CASVGDSYNEQYF.

This clonotype was counted many times. This may be a read error: a much more frequent sequence differs by one nucleotide. The gene calls are TRBV7-9 and TRBJ2-5; D is ambiguous. With 1 base removed from V and 11 bases from J, the gap between germline ends came to 11 bases. Germline V CDR1 and CDR2: SEHNR, FQNEAQ (reference sequence). The CDR3 extends over 12 amino acids. CDR3 nucleotide sequence: TGTGCCAGCAGCTTAGTCCCGGATGAGCAGTACTTC. Amino acid sequence: CASSLVPDEQYF.

The table lists this clonotype with many counts. V is TRBV5-1 and J is TRBJ2-1; D remains unclear. The germline V gene has CDR1 SGHRS and CDR2 YFSETQ. The V end was cut by 5 bases, the J end by 6 bases, with 15 bases between. The CDR3 is made up of 14 amino acids. The DNA of the CDR3 is TGCGCCAGCAGTCTAGACGGAATCCTCAATGAGCAGTTCTTC. Residues: CASSLDGILNEQFF.

The V gene is TRBV30, the J gene TRBJ2-3, with 9 nucleotides matching TRBD2. V lost 0 bases and J lost 4; bases outside the gene matches: 5. Germline V CDR1 and CDR2: GTSNPN, SVGIG (reference sequence). This CDR3 contains 15 residues. CDR3 amino acids: CAWSVGGGAADTQYF. The CDR3 DNA reads as TGTGCCTGGAGTGTCGGCGGGGGGGCGGCAGATACGCAGTATTTT.

In its sample, this clonotype was seen many times. The rearrangement links TRBV24-1 to TRBJ2-3, with unresolved D. The CDR3 extends over 11 amino acids. CDR1 and CDR2 from the germline V gene are KGHDR and SFDVKD. Trimming pared 5 bases from V and 4 bases from J, leaving 3 bases between. The CDR3 DNA reads TGTGCCACCAGTGCGGCAGATACGCAGTATTTT. Protein product: CATSAADTQYF.

This clonotype was detected many times. The chain recombines TRBV20-1 with TRBJ2-1, with 7 bases that match TRBD2. V was pared by 3 bases and J by 2 bases, with 7 bases of the junction left unmatched. Germline loops: CDR1 DFQATT, CDR2 SNEGSKA (reference sequence). The length of the CDR3 is 15 residues. DNA for the CDR3: TGCAGTGCTAGGCGGAGCGGGGTCCCCTACAATGAGCAGTTCTTC. Translating it yields CSARRSGVPYNEQFF.

This chain links TRBV12-3 or TRBV12-4 with TRBJ2-1; D may be TRBD2 (6 bases). The length of the CDR3 is 12 residues. V lost 4 bases and J lost 7, with 8 bases in between. CDR3 in amino acids: CASSYGLNEQFF. CDR3 sequence (DNA): TGTGCCAGCAGTTACGGACTAAATGAGCAGTTCTTC.

This clonotype was seen a handful of times. The chain joins TRBV4-1 to TRBJ2-5; no clear D. Gene TRBJ2-7 matches the end of the DNA better, so the J call may be wrong. The CDR3 length is 14 residues. CDR1 is MGHRA and CDR2 is YSYEKL in the germline V gene. CDR3 bases: TGCGCCAGCAGCCCGGCGGATTTGCCTTACGAGCAGTACTTC. This gives the protein CASSPADLPYEQYF.

As concerns this clonotype: The junction and the germline gene differ at one end; a read error may be behind it. This chain joins TRBV11-2 and TRBJ2-5; D gene uncertain. CDR1 is SGHAT and CDR2 is FQNNGV in the germline V gene. The CDR3 contains 16 residues. The CDR3 bases are TGTGCCAGCAGCTTAGTTGGTCCGAGGTTAGAAGAGGCCCAGTACTTC. Its protein product is CASSLVGPRLEEAQYF.

This clonotype has at least ten counts. The V and J genes are TRBV7-8 and TRBJ2-3; 9 bases fit TRBD2. This CDR3 is 16 amino acids long. The germline V gene has CDR1 SGHVS and CDR2 FQNEAQ. V trimming: 2 bases; J trimming: 8 bases; junction bases outside the gene matches: 11. The CDR3 nucleotides are TGTGCCAGCAGCTTAATAGGTAGCGGGGGACGAGGTACGCAGTATTTT. It specifies CASSLIGSGGRGTQYF.

This clonotype came up a few times. The chain couples TRBV6-1 to TRBJ2-7; the D is unclear. The CDR3 spans 16 residues. Per the germline V gene, CDR1 is MNHNS and CDR2 is SASEGT. V shed 4 bases and J shed 0 bases, with 16 bases lying between them. In DNA form, the CDR3 reads TGTGCCAGCAGTGCCGCTGGACCGCCTAGCTCCTACGAGCAGTACTTC. Encoded protein: CASSAAGPPSSYEQYF.

The chain recombines TRBV20-1 with TRBJ2-4; no clear D gene. In germline, CDR1 is DFQATT, CDR2 SNEGSKA (reference sequence). The CDR3 length is 10 residues. Trimming left V 1 base short and J 8 bases short, with 3 bases between. CDR3 DNA sequence: TGCAGTGCTAGAGGCGACATTCAGTACTTC. This translates into CSARGDIQYF.

This clonotype came up many times. The chain couples TRBV15 to TRBJ1-2; 12 bases align to TRBD1. The CDR3 totals 17 residues. V trimming: 3 bases; J trimming: 7 bases; junction bases outside the gene matches: 12. Germline loops: CDR1 LNHNV, CDR2 YYDKDF (reference sequence). CDR3 amino acids: CATSRDGTGGRRLGYTF. The DNA for the CDR3 is TGTGCCACCAGCAGGGATGGGACAGGGGGCCGTCGTCTTGGCTACACCTTC.

This clonotype was counted many times. The CDR3 nucleotides are TGCAGTATACCCCGGGACGGATCCTACGAGCAGTACTTC. It translates to CSIPRDGSYEQYF. The chain recombines TRBV20-1 with TRBJ2-7, with D perhaps TRBD1 or TRBD2 (5 bases each). V lost 8 bases, J lost 1 base, and 15 bases lay in between. The germline gives CDR1 DFQATT, CDR2 SNEGSKA (reference sequence). The length of the CDR3 is 13 residues.

This clonotype was found many times. Possible read error: a much larger clone is one base away. The chain links TRBV5-6 to TRBJ2-5; 10 bases are shared with TRBD1. The germline CDR1 and CDR2 sequences are SGHDT and YYEEEE. V dropped 6 bases and J dropped 11; count of bases not matched to a gene: 16. This CDR3 is built from 15 residues. The CDR3, as DNA: TGTGCCAGCATCCCTCCGGGACAGGGGTCTGGTGAGCAGTACTTC. Its translation is CASIPPGQGSGEQYF.

This clonotype was seen many times. The chain is built from TRBV10-3 and TRBJ2-1, with 9 bases identical to TRBD2. Germline CDR1 reads ENHRY; CDR2 reads SYGVKD. The CDR3 has 14 residues. After removal of 4 bases from V and 7 bases from J, the junction contained 5 bases not matched to a gene. CDR3: CAISGAGGQNEQFF. The CDR3, as DNA: TGTGCCATCAGTGGGGCGGGGGGGCAAAATGAGCAGTTCTTC.

The chain carries TRBV6-1 and TRBJ1-5; D is uncertain. V dropped 6 bases and J dropped 7 bases, with 16 bases sitting between them. Germline V lookup: CDR1 MNHNS, CDR2 SASEGT. CDR3 size: 14 residues. The CDR3 DNA is TGTGCCAGCAGCCCGACGTGGTTCGACCAGCCCCAGCATTTT. This sequence encodes CASSPTWFDQPQHF.

CDR3 coding DNA: TGTGCCAGCAGTCCCCACCGGGCATTGACCGGGGAGCTGTTTTTT. It codes for CASSPHRALTGELFF. The chain uses TRBV28 and TRBJ2-2; D is uncertain. V lost 5 bases and J lost 5, with 15 bases in between. This CDR3 spans 15 amino acids. CDR1 and CDR2 from the germline V gene are MDHEN and SYDVKM.

This chain joins TRBV5-6 and TRBJ1-4, with a tentative D call TRBD1 (5 bases). With 4 bases removed from V and 3 bases from J, the gap between germline ends came to 10 bases. The CDR3 has 14 amino acids. From germline, CDR1 is SGHDT and CDR2 YYEEEE. CDR3 coding DNA: TGTGCCAGCAGCCGGGACGGCGCTAATGAAAAACTGTTTTTT. Its translation is CASSRDGANEKLFF.

Notes on this clonotype: A clone one base away is much larger, so this may be a read error. The V gene is TRBV12-3 or TRBV12-4, the J gene TRBJ2-7; D gene uncertain. CDR3 size: 14 residues. The V gene lost 2 bases and the J gene lost 7 bases, with 15 bases spanning the gap. The CDR3 loop is CASSLLGRHNEQYF. The CDR3, as DNA: TGTGCCAGCAGTTTATTGGGAAGGCACAATGAGCAGTACTTC.